The clone carrying this T cell receptor beta chain was seen repeatedly, ten times or more. Each cDNA molecule carried a unique molecular identifier. Via MiXCR, TCRdb re-called the 5' RACE reads, giving one row per CDR3 protein. The table lists about 18,000 distinct CDR3 sequences, roughly 6.1% of them singletons. Looked up from germline, CDR1 is SQVTM and CDR2 is ANQGSEA. This CDR3 region has 11 residues. Between the trimmed V and J ends, which lost 5 bases and 6 bases, there was a span of 8 bases. The data belong to a study of early T cells in non-severe SARS-CoV-2 infection. Background on the study: Chains from this unsorted whole-blood bulk RNA could not be paired.

V is TRBV29-1 and J is TRBJ2-4; D tentatively reads TRBD1 or TRBD2 (5 bases each). Specimen: whole blood. The sequence was obtained from an adult who was a healthcare worker with PCR-confirmed SARS-CoV-2 infection or an uninfected control (not recorded which). CDR3 protein: CSVPGGNIQYF. The CDR3 DNA sequence: TGCAGCGTTCCTGGGGGAAACATTCAGTACTTC.